The 7 T cell receptor beta chains presented below share a single source sample, sequenced in a study of shared clonotypes between healthy human individuals. Measured with immunoSEQ multiplex PCR; TCRdb has only the in-frame clones, and not every one. The sample shows millions of clones, 85% to 95% of them seen only once. Specimen: naive CD4+ T cells sorted from blood. Described subset: CD45RA+ positively selected. Receptor source: a man aged 18 to 29 in good health.

The chain has TRBV4-3 and TRBJ2-1; 7 bases fit TRBD2. The trim removed 0 bases at V and 5 bases at J, leaving 1 base unmatched. The germline CDR1 and CDR2 sequences are LGHNA and YSLEER. The CDR3 loop spans 14 amino acids. In DNA, the CDR3 is TGCGCCAGCAGCCAAGAGGCGGGGGACAATGAGCAGTTCTTC. Its translation is CASSQEAGDNEQFF.

V is TRBV29-1 and J is TRBJ2-7, with TRBD1 identical over 9 bases. The germline CDR1 and CDR2 sequences are SQVTM and ANQGSEA. CDR3 length equals 14 residues. The V and J ends lost 6 bases and 1 base, in that order; junction bases with no gene match: 7. The CDR3 is CSVSTGTGSYEQYF. The CDR3 nucleotides are TGCAGCGTGTCTACCGGGACAGGGTCCTACGAGCAGTACTTC.

The chain employs TRBV19 and TRBJ1-5; D gene uncertain. The CDR3 is made up of 15 amino acids. CDR1 is LNHDA and CDR2 is SQIVND in the germline V gene (reference sequence). The ends were cut back, 6 bases at V and 0 bases at J, with 12 bases in the middle. In DNA, the CDR3 is TGTGCCAGTAGGACCCAGGCGATTAGCAATCAGCCCCAGCATTTT. It yields the protein CASRTQAISNQPQHF.

The chain is built from TRBV5-1 and TRBJ1-1; D remains unclear. The germline CDR1 and CDR2 sequences are SGHRS and YFSETQ. The V and J ends lost 4 bases and 1 base respectively, with 17 bases between them. CDR3 length: 16 residues. The CDR3 loop is CASSAAYGPGNTEAFF. DNA for the CDR3: TGCGCCAGCAGCGCTGCTTATGGGCCCGGGAACACTGAAGCTTTCTTT.

J is TRBJ1-2 and V is TRBV5-1; D is perhaps TRBD1 (6 bases). CDR1 and CDR2 (germline): SGHRS, YFSETQ. Trimming took 2 bases from V and 2 from J, leaving 10 bases between them. This CDR3 contains 14 residues. CDR3 nucleotide sequence: TGCGCCAGCAGCTTTTCGGACAGCAACTATGGCTACACCTTC. Translated, it gives CASSFSDSNYGYTF.

The chain links TRBV7-2 to TRBJ1-4; no reliable D call. CDR1 and CDR2 (germline): SGHTA, FQGNSA. Deletions cut 0 bases from V and 4 bases from J, with 12 bases between. The CDR3 has 16 residues. The CDR3, as DNA: TGTGCCAGCAGCTTAGCGTCCGGTCGGGATAATGAAAAACTGTTTTTT. It translates to CASSLASGRDNEKLFF.

The CDR3 nucleotides read TGTGCCAGCACCAAAACCCGCCAGAACTATGGCTACACCTTC. It yields the protein CASTKTRQNYGYTF. V usage is TRBV6-5 and J usage is TRBJ1-2, with D unclear. The CDR3 covers 14 residues. Trimming removed 7 bases from V and 2 bases from J, with 14 bases in between. Germline V gene sequence: CDR1 MNHEY, CDR2 SVGAGI.